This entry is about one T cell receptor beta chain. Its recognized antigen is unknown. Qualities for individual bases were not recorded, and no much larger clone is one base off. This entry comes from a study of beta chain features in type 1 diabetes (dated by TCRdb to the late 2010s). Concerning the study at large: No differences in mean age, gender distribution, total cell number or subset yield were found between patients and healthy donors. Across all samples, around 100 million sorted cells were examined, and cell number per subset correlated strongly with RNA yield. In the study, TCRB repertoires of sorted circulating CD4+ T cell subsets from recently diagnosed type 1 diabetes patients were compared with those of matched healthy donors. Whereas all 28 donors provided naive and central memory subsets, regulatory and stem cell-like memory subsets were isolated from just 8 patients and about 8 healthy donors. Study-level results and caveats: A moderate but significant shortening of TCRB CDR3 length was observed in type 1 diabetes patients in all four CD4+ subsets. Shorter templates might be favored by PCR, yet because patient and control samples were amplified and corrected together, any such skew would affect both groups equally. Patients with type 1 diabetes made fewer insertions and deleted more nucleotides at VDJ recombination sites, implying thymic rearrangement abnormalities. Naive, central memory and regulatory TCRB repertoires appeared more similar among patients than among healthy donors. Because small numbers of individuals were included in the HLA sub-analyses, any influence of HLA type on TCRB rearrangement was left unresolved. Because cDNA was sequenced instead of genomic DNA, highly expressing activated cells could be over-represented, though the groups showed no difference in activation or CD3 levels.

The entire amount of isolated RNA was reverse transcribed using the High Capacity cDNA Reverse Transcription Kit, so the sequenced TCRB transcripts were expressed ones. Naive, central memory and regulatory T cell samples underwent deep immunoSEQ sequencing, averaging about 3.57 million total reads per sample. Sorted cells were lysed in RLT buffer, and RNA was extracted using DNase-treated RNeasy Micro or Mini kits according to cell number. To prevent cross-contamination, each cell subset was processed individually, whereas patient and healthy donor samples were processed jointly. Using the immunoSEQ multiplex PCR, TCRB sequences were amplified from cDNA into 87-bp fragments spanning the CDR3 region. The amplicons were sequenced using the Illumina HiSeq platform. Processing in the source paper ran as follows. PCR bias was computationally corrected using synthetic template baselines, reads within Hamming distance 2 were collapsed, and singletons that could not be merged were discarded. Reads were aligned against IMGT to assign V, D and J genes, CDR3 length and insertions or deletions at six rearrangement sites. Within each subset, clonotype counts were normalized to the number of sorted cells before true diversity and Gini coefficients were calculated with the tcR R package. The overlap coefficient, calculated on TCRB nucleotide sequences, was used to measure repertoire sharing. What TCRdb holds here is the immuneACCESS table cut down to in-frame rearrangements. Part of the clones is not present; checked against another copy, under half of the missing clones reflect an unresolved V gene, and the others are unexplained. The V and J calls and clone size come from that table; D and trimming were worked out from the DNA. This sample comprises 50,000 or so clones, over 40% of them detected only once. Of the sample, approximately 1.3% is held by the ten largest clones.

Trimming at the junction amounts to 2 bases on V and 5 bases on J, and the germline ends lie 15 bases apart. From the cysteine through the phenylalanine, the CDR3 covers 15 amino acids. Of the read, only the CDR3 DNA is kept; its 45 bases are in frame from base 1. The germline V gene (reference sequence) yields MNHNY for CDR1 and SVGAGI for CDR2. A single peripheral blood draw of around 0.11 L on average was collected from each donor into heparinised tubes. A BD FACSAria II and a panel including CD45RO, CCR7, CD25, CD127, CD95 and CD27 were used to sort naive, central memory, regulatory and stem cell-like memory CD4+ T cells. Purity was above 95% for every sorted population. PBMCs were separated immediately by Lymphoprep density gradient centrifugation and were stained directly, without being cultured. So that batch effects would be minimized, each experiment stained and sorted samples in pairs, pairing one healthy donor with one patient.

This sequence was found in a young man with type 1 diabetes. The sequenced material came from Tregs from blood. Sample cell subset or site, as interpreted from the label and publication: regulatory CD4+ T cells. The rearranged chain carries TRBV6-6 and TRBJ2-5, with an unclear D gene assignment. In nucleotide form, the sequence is TGTGCCAGCAGTTACCATCTGGCTCCGATGGAGACCCAGTACTTC. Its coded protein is CASSYHLAPMETQYF.